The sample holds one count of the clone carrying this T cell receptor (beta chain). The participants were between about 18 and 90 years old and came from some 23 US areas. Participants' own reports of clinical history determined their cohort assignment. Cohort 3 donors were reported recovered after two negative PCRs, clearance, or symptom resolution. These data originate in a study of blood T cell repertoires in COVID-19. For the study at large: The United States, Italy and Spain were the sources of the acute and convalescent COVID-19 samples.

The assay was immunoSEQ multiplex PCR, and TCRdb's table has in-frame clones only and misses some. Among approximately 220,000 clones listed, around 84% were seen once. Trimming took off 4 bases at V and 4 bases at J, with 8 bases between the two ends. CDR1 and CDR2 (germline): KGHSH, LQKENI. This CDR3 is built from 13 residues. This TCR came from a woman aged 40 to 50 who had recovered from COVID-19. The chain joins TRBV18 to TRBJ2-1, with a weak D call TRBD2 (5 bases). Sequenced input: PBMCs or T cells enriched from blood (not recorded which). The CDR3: CASSQGLYNEQFF. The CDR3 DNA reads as TGTGCCAGCTCACAAGGACTGTACAATGAGCAGTTCTTC.